This TCR beta chain comes out of a study of control samples from healthy donors and cancer patients. TCRdb's table, derived via immunoSEQ multiplex PCR, lists solely in-frame clones and lacks some. The sample lists about 160,000 clones, about 94% occurring once. The CDR3 sequence is 16 residues long. Trimming at V came to 1 base and at J to 2 bases, leaving 4 bases not matched to a gene. Germline CDR1 reads MGHDK; CDR2 reads SYGVNS. This TCR was sampled from a woman aged 40 to 50 in good health. The sequenced material came from blood. The chain employs TRBV25-1 and TRBJ2-1; 8 bases map to TRBD2. This CDR3 reads CASSELAGGPYNEQFF. The CDR3 DNA sequence: TGTGCCAGCAGTGAATTGGCGGGAGGTCCCTACAATGAGCAGTTCTTC.